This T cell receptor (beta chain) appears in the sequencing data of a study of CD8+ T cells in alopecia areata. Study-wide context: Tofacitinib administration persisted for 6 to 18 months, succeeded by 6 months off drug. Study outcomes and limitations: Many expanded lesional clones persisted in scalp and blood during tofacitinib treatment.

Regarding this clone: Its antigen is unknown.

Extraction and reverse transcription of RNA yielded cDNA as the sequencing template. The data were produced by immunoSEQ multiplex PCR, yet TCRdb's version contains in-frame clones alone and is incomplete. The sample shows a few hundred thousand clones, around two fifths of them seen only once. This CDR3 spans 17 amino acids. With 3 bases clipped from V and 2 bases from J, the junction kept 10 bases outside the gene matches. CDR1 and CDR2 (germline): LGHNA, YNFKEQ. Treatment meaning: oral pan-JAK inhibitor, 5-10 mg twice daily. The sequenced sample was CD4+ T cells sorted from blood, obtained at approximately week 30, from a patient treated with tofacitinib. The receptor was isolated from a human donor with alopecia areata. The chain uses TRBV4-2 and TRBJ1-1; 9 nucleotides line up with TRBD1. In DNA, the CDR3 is TGTGCCAGCAGCCATTCGCCGGGACAGGGACGCAACACTGAAGCTTTCTTT. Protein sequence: CASSHSPGQGRNTEAFF.